This note documents a single T cell receptor (beta chain) sequence. The clone's antigen remains unknown. No much larger clone exists at a distance of one base, and base qualities are not known. This entry belongs to a study of cytomegalovirus exposure and HLA in healthy donors (dated by TCRdb to about 2017). A note on the overall study: In an earlier analysis of under 600 of the donors, around 300 Gb of sequence data and 95 million to 130 million unique TCR beta sequences from roughly 180 million T cells were reported. Rather than using new phenotypic data, the later analysis identified candidate immune exposures from TCR beta sequences and from how often those sequences occurred across donors. Of the roughly 400 genotyped donors, over 70% fell in the genetic ancestry cluster associated with self-reported Caucasian donors. Typing coverage varied by locus: 629-630 donors for A, B, C, DRB1 and DQB1; more than 500 for DQA1; around 610 for DPA1; approximately 450 for DPB1. Every repertoire in the discovery cohort had been generated on one and the same sequencing platform. A handful of DR-DQ haplotypes were handled as single units for association and clustering because linkage in the cohort was strong. In a later analysis, previously published TCR beta repertoires from 500 to 750 donors were re-analyzed and high-resolution HLA genotyping was added so that TCR occurrence patterns could be studied. Donor age, sex, ethnicity and CMV serostatus were collected together with the repertoire data. The study aimed to test whether cataloging public T cell receptors could reveal signatures of past pathogen exposure. A later genetic analysis took genome-wide SNP genotypes for about 55% of the roughly 670 donors and used that subset as a discovery cohort. In addition to the first cohort of 666 subjects, a separate validation cohort of 120 different subjects was used. On average, 235,054 unique TCR beta nucleotide sequences were sequenced per donor among some 430 genotyped donors of the cohort, with about 19% of those sequences being non-productive. Both class I and class II loci were covered by HLA typing, at four-digit resolution. The study combined high-throughput TCR immunosequencing, statistical association of individual TCRs with disease status, and machine learning to predict cytomegalovirus infection status. An early release that covered 500 to 800 HLA-typed donors contained 250 to 350 gigabases of sequencing data and tens of millions of unique TCR sequences. To decide whether each TCR beta V gene segment behaved as functional or pseudogenic, an earlier analysis of some 600 of the donors relied on high-throughput TCR beta sequencing. The T cell repertoires of some 670 subjects were profiled by immunosequencing and related to cytomegalovirus serostatus.

The cohort comprised around 700 healthy bone marrow donors. At the time of sampling, every cohort member was nominally healthy, though immune exposures that went unrecorded were likely present. The donor was CMV seropositive and was included in the group of some 290 seropositive cohort members. A peripheral blood sample was provided by each donor, and peripheral blood mononuclear cells were used for TCR beta sequencing. The Qiagen DNeasy Blood Extraction Kit was used to extract genomic DNA from the blood cell samples. Receptor amplification or capture employed the immunoSEQ multiplex PCR assay. A mixture of 60 forward primers for TCR Vbeta segments and 13 reverse primers for TCR Jbeta segments was used in the multiplex PCR. A multiplex PCR assay on genomic DNA amplified the CDR3 region of rearranged TCR beta genes. On the Illumina HiSeq System, the amplified TCR beta libraries were sequenced as 87-base-pair reads. The study's own analysis went as follows. Across the 500 to 750 repertoires, a later analysis counted 80 million or so unique TCR beta chains, approximately 10 million of which were shared by at least two donors. Raw reads were error-corrected and collapsed into unique sequences with a nearest-neighbor algorithm that merged closely related sequences to remove PCR and sequencing errors. V, D and J gene segments were assigned by aligning CDR3 sequences to IMGT reference sequences. For a sequence to be retained, at least a six-nucleotide match to both a V gene segment and a J gene segment was required. Rearrangements were called productive when the CDR3 lacked stop codons and stayed in frame with V and J; all others were non-productive. Following IMGT convention, CDR3 was defined as the stretch from the second conserved V-encoded cysteine up to the conserved J-encoded phenylalanine. Sequences without an unambiguous match to a single V gene segment were excluded from the earlier analysis of 450 to 750 of the donors. An earlier analysis of a few hundred of the donors called V segments functional above 56.7% productive rearrangements and segregating when the between-donor standard deviation exceeded 5%. To diagnose cytomegalovirus status from the catalog of TCR beta chain sequences, a statistical classification framework was built. V and J gene assignment, in a later analysis, came from comparing TCR nucleotide sequences with IMGT/GENE-DB human TR gene sequences. A later analysis assigned CDR3 sequences and most-parsimonious VDJ recombination scenarios with the TCRdist pipeline. In a later analysis, each TCR beta chain was defined by its CDR3 amino acid sequence together with its V-gene family, and reads without a unique V-gene family were excluded. A later analysis removed nearly 600 highly shared, low-generation-probability nucleotide sequences to deal with suspected cross-contamination and a sequencing artifact. For each public chain, a later analysis derived a clonal expansion index from normalized ranks of inferred template counts within each repertoire. Generation probabilities in a later analysis came from a VDJ recombination model fitted to out-of-frame rearrangements, and those results were checked against IGoR. In a later analysis, hypergeometric tests were used to score TCR-TCR, TCR-HLA and TCR-CMV co-occurrence, with a repertoire-size bias correction applied to TCR pairs. False discovery rates were estimated in a later analysis by permuting HLA or CMV assignments 20 times. In a later analysis, co-occurring TCRs were grouped using DBSCAN, with TCRdist sequence similarity added in when clustering inside HLA-allele-positive subsets. For co-occurrence clustering, repertoires with fewer than 30,000 or more than 120,000 public chains were excluded, along with about five repertoires with anomalous nucleotide sharing. TCRdb obtained this table from immuneACCESS and retained in-frame rearrangements with V and J assigned. These tables miss some clones; where compared with another copy, unresolved V genes account for less than half of the shortfall, and the remainder is unexplained. The V and J calls and the clone size are those of that table, but D and trimming were determined from the DNA. This sample holds 170,000 or so clones; over 70% were observed only once. Over 2.5% of the sample is held by the ten biggest clonotypes.

Points the paper makes about the study in general: The study listed 164 TCR beta chains as associated with cytomegalovirus. A later analysis found that most CMV-associated TCR beta chains appeared HLA-restricted, with HLA associations seemingly driven largely by CMV exposure. A cluster of highly shared sequence variants was judged likely to represent a technical artifact of the sequencing pipeline. In vitro tests confirmed that a few of the cytomegalovirus-associated TCR beta chains recognize cytomegalovirus antigens. At a false discovery rate of 0.05, a later analysis linked under 20,000 TCR beta sequences to specific HLA alleles. Correlated functional status among segregating V segments might reflect linkage disequilibrium, but an unknown experimental factor could not be ruled out. A later analysis found that HLA-associated TCR beta chains were more clonally expanded and had lower generation probabilities than equally common non-associated chains. A later genetic analysis reported fewer N-insertions in productive TCRs among donors in an Asian-associated ancestry cluster than the roughly 650-donor mean. The presence/absence analyses assumed that sequencing depth was roughly uniform across donors, and that assumption may not be true. Because counts were too low, 15 to 20 rarely observed V segments, including chromosome 9 orphons, were left out of the earlier analysis of 587 of the donors. In a later analysis, the rate of TCR association differed among HLA loci, with DRB1 alleles having the most associated TCRs and HLA-C alleles having the fewest. A further reported finding was that TCR beta sequences accurately predicted the HLA-A and HLA-B alleles for most subjects in the first cohort. Immune exposure information for the cohort was limited to CMV serostatus. Several of the top co-occurrence clusters appeared to be linked to parvovirus B19, influenza, CMV and Epstein-Barr virus, according to a later analysis. In both the original and validation cohorts, the classifier was reported to diagnose cytomegalovirus status with high specificity and sensitivity. In an earlier analysis of 500 to 650 of the donors, most TCR beta V segments appeared in productive rearrangements about 87% or about 30% of the time, broadly matching IMGT annotations. The 87-base-pair reads could not distinguish some IMGT-functional V segments, including TRBV6-2 and TRBV6-3, so those segments were excluded. Because some donors lacked HLA typing at each locus, the association tests relied only on the typed subset. Only TCR beta chains were sequenced in this cohort, and the absence of alpha or paired-chain data limited detectable features. Most TCR sequences were seen in very few donors, while some public TCRs were found in many individuals. A later genetic analysis associated a missense DCLRE1C variant with V-gene and J-gene trimming of TCR beta chains, and an independent cohort replicated the association. Assigning TCR associations to individual alleles was difficult when HLA alleles, especially DR and DQ, strongly co-occurred. It was suggested by the authors that the approach could potentially be generalized to other disease states and immunological phenotypes.

Clipping removes 4 bases from V and 1 base from J, with 6 as the unmatched junction base count. Measured from the cysteine to the phenylalanine, the CDR3 is 16 residues long. Of the read, only the CDR3 DNA is kept; its 48 bases are in frame from base 1. CDR1 and CDR2 (SGHNT, YYREEE) derive from the germline V gene (reference sequence). The clonotype comes from a woman aged 45-65 years in good health and CMV-seropositive. The material sequenced was PBMCs. The chain joins TRBV5-4 to TRBJ2-3; a stretch of 10 junction bases matches TRBD2. The CDR3 region reads CASSAFLAGGTDTQYF. The base sequence is TGTGCCAGCAGCGCCTTCCTAGCGGGAGGCACAGATACGCAGTATTTT.